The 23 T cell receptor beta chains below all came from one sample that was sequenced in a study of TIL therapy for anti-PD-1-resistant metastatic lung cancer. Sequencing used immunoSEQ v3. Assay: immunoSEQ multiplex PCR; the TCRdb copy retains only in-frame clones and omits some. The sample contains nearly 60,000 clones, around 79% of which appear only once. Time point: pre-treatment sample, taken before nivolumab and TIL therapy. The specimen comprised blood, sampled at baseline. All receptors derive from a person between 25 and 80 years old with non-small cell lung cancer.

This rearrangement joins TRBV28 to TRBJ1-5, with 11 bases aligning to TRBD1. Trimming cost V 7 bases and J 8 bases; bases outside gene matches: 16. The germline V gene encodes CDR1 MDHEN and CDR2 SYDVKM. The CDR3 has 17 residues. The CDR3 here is CASNRPRTGGLMEPQHF. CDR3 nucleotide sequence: TGTGCCAGCAATCGGCCCCGGACAGGGGGCCTGATGGAGCCCCAGCATTTT.

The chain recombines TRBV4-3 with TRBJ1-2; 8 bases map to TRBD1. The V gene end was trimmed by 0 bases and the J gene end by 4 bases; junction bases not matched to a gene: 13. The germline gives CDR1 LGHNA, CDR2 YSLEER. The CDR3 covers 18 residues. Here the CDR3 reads CASSQEWDRPAMPYGYTF. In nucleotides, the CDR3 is TGCGCCAGCAGCCAAGAATGGGACAGGCCGGCCATGCCCTATGGCTACACCTTC.

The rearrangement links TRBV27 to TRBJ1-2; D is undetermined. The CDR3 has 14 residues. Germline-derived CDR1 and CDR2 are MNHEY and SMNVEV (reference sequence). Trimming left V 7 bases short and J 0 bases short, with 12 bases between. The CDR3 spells CASTTPGTNYGYTF. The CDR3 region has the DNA TGTGCCAGCACCACTCCGGGGACTAACTATGGCTACACCTTC.

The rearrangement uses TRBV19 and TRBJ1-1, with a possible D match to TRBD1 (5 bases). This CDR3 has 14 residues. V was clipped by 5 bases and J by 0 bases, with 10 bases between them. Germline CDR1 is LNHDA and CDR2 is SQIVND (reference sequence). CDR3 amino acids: CASSFDRVNTEAFF. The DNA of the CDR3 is TGTGCCAGTAGTTTCGACAGAGTGAACACTGAAGCTTTCTTT.

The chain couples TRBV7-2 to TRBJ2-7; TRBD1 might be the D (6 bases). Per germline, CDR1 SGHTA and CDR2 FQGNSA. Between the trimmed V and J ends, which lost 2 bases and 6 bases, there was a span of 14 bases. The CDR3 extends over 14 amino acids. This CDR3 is CASSLFGGSGEQYF. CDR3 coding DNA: TGTGCCAGCAGCTTATTTGGGGGCTCGGGCGAGCAGTACTTC.

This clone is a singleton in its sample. The CDR3 DNA sequence: TGTGCCAGCAGTTTATCTGGGGTCCAAGAGACCCAGTACTTC. The encoded protein is CASSLSGVQETQYF. The V and J genes are TRBV28 and TRBJ2-5; no clear D. The CDR3 sequence is 14 residues long. CDR1 and CDR2 (germline): MDHEN, SYDVKM. Deletions cut 1 base from V and 1 base from J, with 7 bases between.

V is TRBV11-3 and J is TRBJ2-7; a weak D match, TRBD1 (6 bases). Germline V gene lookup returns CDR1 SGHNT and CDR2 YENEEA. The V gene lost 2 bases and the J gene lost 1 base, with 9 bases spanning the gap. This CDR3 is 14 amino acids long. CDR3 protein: CASSLRDTSYEQYF. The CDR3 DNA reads TGTGCCAGCAGCTTAAGGGACACTTCCTACGAGCAGTACTTC. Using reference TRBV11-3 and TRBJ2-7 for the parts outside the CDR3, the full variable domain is EAGVVQSPRYKIIEKKQPVAFWCNPISGHNTLYWYLQNLGQGPELLIRYENEEAVDDSQLPKDRFSAERLKGVDSTLKIQPAELGDSAVYLCASSLRDTSYEQYFGPGTRLTVT.

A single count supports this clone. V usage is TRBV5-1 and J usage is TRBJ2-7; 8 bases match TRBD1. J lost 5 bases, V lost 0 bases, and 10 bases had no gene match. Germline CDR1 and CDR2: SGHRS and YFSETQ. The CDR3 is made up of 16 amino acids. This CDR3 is CASSLAWAGGVNEQYF. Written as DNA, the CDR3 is TGCGCCAGCAGCTTGGCCTGGGCAGGGGGCGTGAACGAGCAGTACTTC.

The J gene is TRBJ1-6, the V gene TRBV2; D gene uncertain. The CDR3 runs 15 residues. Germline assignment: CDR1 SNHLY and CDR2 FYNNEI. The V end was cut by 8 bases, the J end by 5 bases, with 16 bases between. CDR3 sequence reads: CASLPGSIDNSPLHF. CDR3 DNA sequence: TGTGCCAGCCTTCCGGGTTCAATAGATAATTCACCCCTCCACTTT.

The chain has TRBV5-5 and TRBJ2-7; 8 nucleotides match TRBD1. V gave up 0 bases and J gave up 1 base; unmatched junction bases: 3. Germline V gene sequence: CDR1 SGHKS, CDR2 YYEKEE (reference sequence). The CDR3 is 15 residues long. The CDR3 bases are TGTGCCAGCAGCTTGGGACAGGGGTTTTCCTACGAGCAGTACTTC. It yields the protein CASSLGQGFSYEQYF. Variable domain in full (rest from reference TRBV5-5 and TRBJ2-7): DAGVTQSPTHLIKTRGQQVTLRCSPISGHKSVSWYQQVLGQGPQFIFQYYEKEERGRGNFPDRFSARQFPNYSSELNVNALLLGDSALYLCASSLGQGFSYEQYFGPGTRLTVT.

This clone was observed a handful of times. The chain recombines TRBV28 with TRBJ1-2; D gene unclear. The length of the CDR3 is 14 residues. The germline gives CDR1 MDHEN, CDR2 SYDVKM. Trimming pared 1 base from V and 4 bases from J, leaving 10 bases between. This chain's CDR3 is CASSLSGQAYGYTF. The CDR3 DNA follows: TGTGCCAGCAGTTTATCTGGGCAGGCCTATGGCTACACCTTC.

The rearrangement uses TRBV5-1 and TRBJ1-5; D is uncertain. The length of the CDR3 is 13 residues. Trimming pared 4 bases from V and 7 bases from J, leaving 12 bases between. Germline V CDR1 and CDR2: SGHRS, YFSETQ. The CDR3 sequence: CASSREAEQPQHF. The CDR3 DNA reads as TGCGCCAGCAGCCGGGAAGCCGAACAGCCCCAGCATTTT.

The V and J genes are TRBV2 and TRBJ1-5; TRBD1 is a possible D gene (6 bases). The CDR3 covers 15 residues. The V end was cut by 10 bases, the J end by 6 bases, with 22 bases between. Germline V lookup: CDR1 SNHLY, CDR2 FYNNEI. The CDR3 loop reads CATTPRSQGFQPQHF. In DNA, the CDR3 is TGTGCCACCACACCCAGGTCCCAGGGGTTTCAGCCCCAGCATTTT.

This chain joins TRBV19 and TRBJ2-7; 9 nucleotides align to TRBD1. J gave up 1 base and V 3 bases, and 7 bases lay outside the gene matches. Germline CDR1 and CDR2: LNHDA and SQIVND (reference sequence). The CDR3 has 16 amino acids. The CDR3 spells CASSIPGQGSSYEQYF. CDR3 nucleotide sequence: TGTGCCAGTAGTATCCCGGGACAGGGCTCATCCTACGAGCAGTACTTC.

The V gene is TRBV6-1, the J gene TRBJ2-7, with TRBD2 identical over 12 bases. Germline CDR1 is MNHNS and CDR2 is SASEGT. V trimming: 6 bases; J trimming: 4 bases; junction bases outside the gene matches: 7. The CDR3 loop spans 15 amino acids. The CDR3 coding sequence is TGTGCCAGCAGCACCCAGACTAGCGGGAGATACGAGCAGTACTTC. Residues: CASSTQTSGRYEQYF.

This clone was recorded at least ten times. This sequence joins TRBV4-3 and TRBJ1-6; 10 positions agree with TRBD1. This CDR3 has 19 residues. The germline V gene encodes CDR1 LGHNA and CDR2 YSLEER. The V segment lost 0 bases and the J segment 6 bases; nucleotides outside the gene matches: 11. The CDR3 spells CASSQDRMGTGVGNSPLHF. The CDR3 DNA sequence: TGCGCCAGCAGCCAAGATCGGATGGGGACAGGGGTCGGTAATTCACCCCTCCACTTT.

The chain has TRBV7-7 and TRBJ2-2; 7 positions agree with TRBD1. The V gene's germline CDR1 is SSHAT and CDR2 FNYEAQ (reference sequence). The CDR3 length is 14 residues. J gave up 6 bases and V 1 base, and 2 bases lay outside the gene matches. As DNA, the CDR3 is TGTGCCAGCAGCTTAGGGCAGGGGGCCGGGGAGCTGTTTTTT. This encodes CASSLGQGAGELFF.

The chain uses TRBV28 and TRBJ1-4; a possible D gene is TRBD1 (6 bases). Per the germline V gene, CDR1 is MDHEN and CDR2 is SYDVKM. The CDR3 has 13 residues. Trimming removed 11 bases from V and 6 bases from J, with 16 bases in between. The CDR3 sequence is CAAGGAEDEKLFF. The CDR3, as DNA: TGTGCCGCTGGGGGGGCGGAAGATGAAAAACTGTTTTTT.

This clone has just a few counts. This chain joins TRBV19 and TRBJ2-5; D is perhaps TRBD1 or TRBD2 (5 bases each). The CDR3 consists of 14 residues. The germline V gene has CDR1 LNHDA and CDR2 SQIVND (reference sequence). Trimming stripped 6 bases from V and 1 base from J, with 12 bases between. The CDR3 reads CASSPGRGQETQYF. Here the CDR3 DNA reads TGTGCCAGTAGCCCGGGACGGGGCCAAGAGACCCAGTACTTC.

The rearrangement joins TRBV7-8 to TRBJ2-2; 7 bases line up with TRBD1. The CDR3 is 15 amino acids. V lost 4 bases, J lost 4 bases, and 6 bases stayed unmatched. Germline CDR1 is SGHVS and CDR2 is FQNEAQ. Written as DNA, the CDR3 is TGTGCCAGCAGCTCCCGGGACAGCCCCACCGGGGAGCTGTTTTTT. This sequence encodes CASSSRDSPTGELFF.

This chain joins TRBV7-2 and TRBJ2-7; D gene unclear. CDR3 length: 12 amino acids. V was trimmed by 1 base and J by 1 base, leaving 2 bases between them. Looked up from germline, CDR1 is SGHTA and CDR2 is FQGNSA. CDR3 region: CASSLGSYEQYF. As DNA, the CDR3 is TGTGCCAGCAGCTTAGGGTCCTACGAGCAGTACTTC.

CDR3 nucleotides: TGTGCCAGCAGTTACTCTACGCACAGGCCGGGCTACGAGCAGTACTTC. Translating it yields CASSYSTHRPGYEQYF. This rearrangement joins TRBV6-6 to TRBJ2-7; D perhaps matches TRBD1 (5 bases). Trimming took 0 bases from V and 3 from J, leaving 15 bases between them. This CDR3 has 16 amino acids. Germline V lookup: CDR1 MNHNY, CDR2 SVGAGI (reference sequence).

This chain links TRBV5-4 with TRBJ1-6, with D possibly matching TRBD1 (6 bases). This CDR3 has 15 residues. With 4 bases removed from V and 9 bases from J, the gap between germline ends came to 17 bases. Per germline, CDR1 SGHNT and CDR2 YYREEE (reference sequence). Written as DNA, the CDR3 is TGTGCCAGCAGCCCCAGCCAGGGGAAGGTTTCACCCCTCCACTTT. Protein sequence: CASSPSQGKVSPLHF.